This T cell receptor beta chain was captured in a study of blood T cell repertoires in COVID-19. The V end lost 0 bases, the J end lost 7 bases, and 13 bases lay between the germline ends. The CDR3 runs 14 residues. Per germline, CDR1 SGDLS and CDR2 YYNGEE. Participants reported their clinical history, and cohort assignment relied on those reports. Original methodology: The assay estimated nucleated cells by amplifying reference gene primers. The assay was immunoSEQ multiplex PCR, and TCRdb's table has in-frame clones only and misses some. V and J calls and clone size are copied from that table; D and trimming were computed from the DNA. The table has approximately 250,000 clones, approximately 80% seen once.

This clonotype was sampled from a man aged 35 to 55 who had recovered from COVID-19. The chain has TRBV9 and TRBJ1-1, with a weak D call TRBD1 (5 bases). The sequenced material came from PBMCs or T cells enriched from blood (not recorded which). DNA of the CDR3: TGTGCCAGCAGCGTAGATGCTGGGGGACTTGAAGCTTTCTTT. This sequence encodes CASSVDAGGLEAFF.